A selection of T cell receptor beta chains follows, all from one sample in a study of Ad26.COV2.S vaccination and SARS-CoV-2 variants. The repertoire was sequenced with immunoSEQ multiplex PCR; TCRdb's copy has only in-frame clones and lacks some. The sample includes about 680,000 clones, 89% of them seen just once. The material sequenced was peripheral blood, taken in a trial of Ad26.COV2.S vaccine versus placebo. Receptors originate from a person between 18 and 60 years old who received the Ad26.COV2.S COVID-19 vaccine or a placebo. The conserved cysteine and the conserved F or W are not part of the CDR3 here.

v_gene: TRBV10-2; CDR3aa: ASSESIEGNTEAF
v_gene: TRBV2; CDR3aa: ASSVRQGAWEQF
v_gene: TRBV13; CDR3aa: ASSRPGGGYEQY
v_gene: TRBV5-1; CDR3aa: ASSFDWSAEQY
v_gene: TRBV24-1; CDR3aa: ATNGLNQPQH
v_gene: TRBV28; CDR3aa: ASSFAPGPNRQPQH
v_gene: TRBV19; CDR3aa: ASSTRTGANNSPLH
v_gene: TRBV7-2; CDR3aa: ASSSRQAGANVLT
v_gene: TRBV3-1/TRBV3-2; CDR3aa: ASSQAGGPKAGELF
v_gene: TRBV5-1; CDR3aa: ASSSLGITNEKLF
v_gene: TRBV7-2; CDR3aa: ASSTGTGRANEKLF
v_gene: TRBV24-1; CDR3aa: ATTSSSYNEQF
v_gene: TRBV20-1; CDR3aa: SASRQGGLQY
v_gene: TRBV7-8; CDR3aa: ASVTSGVTTGELF
v_gene: TRBV3-1/TRBV3-2; CDR3aa: ASSQSRTGKY
v_gene: TRBV24-1; CDR3aa: ATSDIDREDGYT